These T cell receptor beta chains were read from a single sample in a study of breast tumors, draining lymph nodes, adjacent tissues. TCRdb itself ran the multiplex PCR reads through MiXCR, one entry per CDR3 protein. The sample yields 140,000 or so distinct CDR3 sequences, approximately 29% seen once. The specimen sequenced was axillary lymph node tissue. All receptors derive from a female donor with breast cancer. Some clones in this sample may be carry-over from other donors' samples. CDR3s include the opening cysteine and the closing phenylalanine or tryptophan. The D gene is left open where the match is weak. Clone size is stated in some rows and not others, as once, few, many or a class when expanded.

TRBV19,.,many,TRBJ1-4,TGTGCCAGTAGCCGATCTGTGGGTGAAAATGAAAAACTGTTTTTT,CASSRSVGENEKLFF
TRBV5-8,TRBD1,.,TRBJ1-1,TGTGCCAGCAAAACAGGGGCGGTGGGCACTGAAGCTTTCTTT,CASKTGAVGTEAFF
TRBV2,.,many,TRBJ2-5,TGTGCCAGCCAAGTTGGCCAGGCCCAAGAGACCCAGTACTTC,CASQVGQAQETQYF
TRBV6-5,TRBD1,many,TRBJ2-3,TGTGCCAGCAGAAACACAGGGGGCTCGGGAGATACGCAGTATTTT,CASRNTGGSGDTQYF
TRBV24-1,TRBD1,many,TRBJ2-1,TGTGCCACCAGTGACCAACGACAGGGTAGCAATGAGCAGTTCTTC,CATSDQRQGSNEQFF
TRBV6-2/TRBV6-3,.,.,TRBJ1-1,TGTGCCAGCACCTTCACAGGGAGCACTGAAGCTTTCTTT,CASTFTGSTEAFF
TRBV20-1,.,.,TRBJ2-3,TGCAGTGCCGACGTAGGGGCAGGCAATGAGCAGTATTTT,CSADVGAGNEQYF
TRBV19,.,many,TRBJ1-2,TGTGCCAGTAGAGCACAGCCTAACTATGGCTACACCTTC,CASRAQPNYGYTF
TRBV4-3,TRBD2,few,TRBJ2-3,TGCGCCAGCAGCCAAGACCCTAGCGGGGGCACAGATACGCAGTATTTT,CASSQDPSGGTDTQYF
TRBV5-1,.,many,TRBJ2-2,TGCGCCAGCAGCCGGGGGACAGACACCGGGGAGCTGTTTTTT,CASSRGTDTGELFF
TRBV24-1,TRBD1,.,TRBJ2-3,TGTGCCACCAGTGTGGGGACAGGGGTCGAGGGGACAGATACGCAGTATTTT,CATSVGTGVEGTDTQYF
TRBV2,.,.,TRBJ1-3,TGTGCCAGCAGTACCGGGACAGGAAACACCATATATTTT,CASSTGTGNTIYF
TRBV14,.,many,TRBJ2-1,TGTGCCAGCAGCCAAGATCATCGGCTAGCTTACAATGAGCAGTTCTTC,CASSQDHRLAYNEQFF
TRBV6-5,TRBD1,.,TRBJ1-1,TGTGCCAGCAGTCCTACCGGGACAGGGGGCCTGAACACTGAAGCTTTCTTT,CASSPTGTGGLNTEAFF
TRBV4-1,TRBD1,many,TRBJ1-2,TGCGCCAGCAGCCAAAAACCGCAGGGGGCCTTTGGCTACACCTTC,CASSQKPQGAFGYTF
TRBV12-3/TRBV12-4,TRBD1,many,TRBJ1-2,TGTGCCAGCAGTCGAAAATCCGGGACAGGGAATGATGGCTACACCTTC,CASSRKSGTGNDGYTF